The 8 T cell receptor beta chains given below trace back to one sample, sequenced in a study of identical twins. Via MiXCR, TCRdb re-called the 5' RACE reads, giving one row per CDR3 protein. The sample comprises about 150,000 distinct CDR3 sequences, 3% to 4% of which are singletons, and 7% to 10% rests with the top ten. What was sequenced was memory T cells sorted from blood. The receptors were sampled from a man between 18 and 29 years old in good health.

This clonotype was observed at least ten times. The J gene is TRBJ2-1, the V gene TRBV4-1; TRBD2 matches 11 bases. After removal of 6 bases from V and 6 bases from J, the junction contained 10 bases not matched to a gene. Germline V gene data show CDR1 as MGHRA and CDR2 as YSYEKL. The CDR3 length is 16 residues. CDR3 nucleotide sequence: TGCGCCAGCAGGTGGTTAGCGGGAGGGCCGGTCAATGAGCAGTTCTTC. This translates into CASRWLAGGPVNEQFF.

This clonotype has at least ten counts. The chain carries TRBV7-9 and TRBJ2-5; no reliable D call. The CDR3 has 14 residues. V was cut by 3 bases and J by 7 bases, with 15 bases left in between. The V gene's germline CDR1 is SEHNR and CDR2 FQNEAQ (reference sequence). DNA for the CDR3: TGTGCCAGCAGCTTGTGGATCTCAGTTGTGACCCAGTACTTC. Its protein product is CASSLWISVVTQYF.

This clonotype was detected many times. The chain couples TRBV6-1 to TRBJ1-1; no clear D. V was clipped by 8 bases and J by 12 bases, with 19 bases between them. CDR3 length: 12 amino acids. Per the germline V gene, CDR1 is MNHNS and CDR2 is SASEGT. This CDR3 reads CASGQTERGTFF. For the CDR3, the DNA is TGTGCCAGCGGCCAGACGGAACGAGGAACTTTCTTT.

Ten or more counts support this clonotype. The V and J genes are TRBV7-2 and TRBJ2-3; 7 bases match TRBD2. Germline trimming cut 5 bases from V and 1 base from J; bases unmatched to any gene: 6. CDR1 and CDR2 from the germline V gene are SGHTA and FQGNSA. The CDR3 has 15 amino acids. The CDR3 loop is CASSPRLAGTDTQYF. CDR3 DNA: TGTGCCAGCAGCCCCCGACTAGCCGGCACAGATACGCAGTATTTT. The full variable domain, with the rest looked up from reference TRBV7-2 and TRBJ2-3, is GAGVSQSPSNKVTEKGKDVELRCDPISGHTALYWYRQSLGQGLEFLIYFQGNSAPDKSGLPSDRFSAERTGGSVSTLTIQRTQQEDSAVYLCASSPRLAGTDTQYFGPGTRLTVL.

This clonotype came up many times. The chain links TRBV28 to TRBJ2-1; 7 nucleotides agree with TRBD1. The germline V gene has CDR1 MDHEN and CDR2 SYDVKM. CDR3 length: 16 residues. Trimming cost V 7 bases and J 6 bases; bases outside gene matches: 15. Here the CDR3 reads CASIGAGGIIVNEQFF. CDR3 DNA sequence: TGTGCCAGCATTGGGGCAGGGGGAATAATAGTCAATGAGCAGTTCTTC.

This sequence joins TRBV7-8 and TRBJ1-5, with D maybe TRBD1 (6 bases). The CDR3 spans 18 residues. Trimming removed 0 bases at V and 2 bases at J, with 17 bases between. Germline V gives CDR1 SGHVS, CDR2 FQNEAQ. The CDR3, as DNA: TGTGCCAGCAGCTTAGCGAGTCAGGGGCCCTGGGGCAATCAGCCCCAGCATTTT. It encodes CASSLASQGPWGNQPQHF.

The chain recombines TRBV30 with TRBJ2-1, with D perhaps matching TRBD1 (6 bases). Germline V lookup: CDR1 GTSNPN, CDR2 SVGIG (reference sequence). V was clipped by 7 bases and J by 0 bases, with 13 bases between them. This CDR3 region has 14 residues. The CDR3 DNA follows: TGTGCCTTGTCAACAGGGAGCTCCTACAATGAGCAGTTCTTC. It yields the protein CALSTGSSYNEQFF.

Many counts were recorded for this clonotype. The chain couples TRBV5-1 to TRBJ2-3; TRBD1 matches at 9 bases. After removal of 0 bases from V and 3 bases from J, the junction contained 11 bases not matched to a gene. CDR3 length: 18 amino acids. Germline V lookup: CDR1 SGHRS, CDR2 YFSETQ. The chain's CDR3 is CASSLAGTGMLQTDTQYF. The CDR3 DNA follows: TGCGCCAGCAGCTTGGCCGGGACAGGGATGCTACAGACAGATACGCAGTATTTT. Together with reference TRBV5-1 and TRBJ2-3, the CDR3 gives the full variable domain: KAGVTQTPRYLIKTRGQQVTLSCSPISGHRSVSWYQQTPGQGLQFLFEYFSETQRNKGNFPGRFSGRQFSNSRSEMNVSTLELGDSALYLCASSLAGTGMLQTDTQYFGPGTRLTVL.